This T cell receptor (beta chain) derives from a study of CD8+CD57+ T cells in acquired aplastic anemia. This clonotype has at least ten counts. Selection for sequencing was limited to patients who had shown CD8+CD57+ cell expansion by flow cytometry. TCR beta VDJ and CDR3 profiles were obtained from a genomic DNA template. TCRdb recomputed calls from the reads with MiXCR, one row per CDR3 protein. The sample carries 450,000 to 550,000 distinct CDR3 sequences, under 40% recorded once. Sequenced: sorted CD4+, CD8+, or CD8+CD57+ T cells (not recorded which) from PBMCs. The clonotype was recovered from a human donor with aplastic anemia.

CDR3 region: CATESGGAGNQPQHF. The CDR3 bases are TGTGCCACCGAGTCAGGGGGCGCAGGGAATCAGCCCCAGCATTTT. The genes are TRBV10-3 and TRBJ1-5; TRBD1 aligns across 8 bases. The CDR3 sequence is 15 residues long. V lost 10 bases to trimming and J lost 4 bases; unmatched junction nucleotides: 12. CDR1 and CDR2 from the germline V gene are ENHRY and SYGVKD.